A selection of T cell receptor beta chains follows, all from one sample in a study of blood T cell repertoires in COVID-19. The method was immunoSEQ multiplex PCR; TCRdb's version includes in-frame clones alone and lacks a portion of them. In the table there are 40,000 to 45,000 clones, roughly 63% of which are singletons. Input material: peripheral blood. The receptors shown here come from an elderly man with acute or convalescent COVID-19. Each CDR3 is given with its conserved first and last residue. The D gene is left open where the match is weak. Clone sizes are given selectively: once, few, many, or a class where the clone is expanded.

d_gene: NA; j_gene: TRBJ2-2; abundance: NA; v_gene: TRBV18; CDR3aa: CASSPPLNTGELFF; CDR3nt: TGTGCCAGCTCACCACCGTTAAACACCGGGGAGCTGTTTTTT
d_gene: TRBD2; j_gene: TRBJ2-3; abundance: NA; v_gene: TRBV7-2; CDR3aa: CASSKVALANTDTQYF; CDR3nt: TGTGCCAGCAGCAAAGTCGCACTAGCGAACACAGATACGCAGTATTTT
d_gene: NA; j_gene: TRBJ1-1; abundance: NA; v_gene: TRBV10-3; CDR3aa: CAISEGHATNTEAFF; CDR3nt: TGTGCCATCAGTGAAGGACACGCGACGAACACTGAAGCTTTCTTT
d_gene: NA; j_gene: TRBJ1-2; abundance: NA; v_gene: TRBV30; CDR3aa: CAWSAGTQFGYTF; CDR3nt: TGTGCCTGGAGCGCCGGGACACAGTTTGGCTACACCTTC
d_gene: TRBD1; j_gene: TRBJ1-5; abundance: NA; v_gene: TRBV19; CDR3aa: CASSPDREKDQPQHF; CDR3nt: TGTGCCAGTAGCCCAGACAGGGAAAAGGATCAGCCCCAGCATTTT
d_gene: NA; j_gene: TRBJ2-7; abundance: few; v_gene: TRBV28; CDR3aa: CASSLPGESNYEQYF; CDR3nt: TGTGCCAGCAGTTTGCCCGGGGAATCGAACTACGAGCAGTACTTC
d_gene: NA; j_gene: TRBJ2-7; abundance: NA; v_gene: TRBV7-6; CDR3aa: CASSLQGIEQYF; CDR3nt: TGTGCCAGCAGCTTGCAGGGAATCGAGCAGTACTTC
d_gene: TRBD2; j_gene: TRBJ2-7; abundance: NA; v_gene: TRBV7-2; CDR3aa: CASSQQREVSYEQYF; CDR3nt: TGTGCCAGCAGCCAACAGCGGGAGGTCTCCTACGAGCAGTACTTC
d_gene: NA; j_gene: TRBJ2-2; abundance: NA; v_gene: TRBV6-6; CDR3aa: CASSTRQDTGELFF; CDR3nt: TGTGCCAGCAGTACCCGACAGGATACGGGGGAGCTGTTTTTT
d_gene: NA; j_gene: TRBJ2-1; abundance: NA; v_gene: TRBV3-1/TRBV3-2; CDR3aa: CASSDRIKGNEQFF; CDR3nt: TGTGCCAGCAGCGATCGGATCAAGGGGAATGAGCAGTTCTTC
d_gene: NA; j_gene: TRBJ1-5; abundance: NA; v_gene: TRBV19; CDR3aa: CASSIAGDGNQPQHF; CDR3nt: TGTGCCAGTAGTATAGCAGGGGACGGAAATCAGCCCCAGCATTTT
d_gene: TRBD1; j_gene: TRBJ1-2; abundance: few; v_gene: TRBV19; CDR3aa: CASSKTGRADYGYTF; CDR3nt: TGTGCCAGTAGTAAGACAGGGCGGGCTGACTATGGCTACACCTTC
d_gene: NA; j_gene: TRBJ1-4; abundance: NA; v_gene: TRBV27; CDR3aa: CASSPSGAGDEKLFF; CDR3nt: TGTGCCAGCAGCCCATCAGGCGCCGGGGATGAAAAACTGTTTTTT
d_gene: TRBD1; j_gene: TRBJ1-1; abundance: NA; v_gene: TRBV7-2; CDR3aa: CASSLNRGREAFF; CDR3nt: TGTGCCAGCAGTCTTAATAGGGGGCGTGAAGCTTTCTTT
d_gene: NA; j_gene: TRBJ1-1; abundance: NA; v_gene: TRBV11-2; CDR3aa: CASSSYRTEAFF; CDR3nt: TGTGCCAGCAGCTCCTACAGGACTGAAGCTTTCTTT
d_gene: NA; j_gene: TRBJ1-1; abundance: NA; v_gene: TRBV19; CDR3aa: CASSFDRETEAFF; CDR3nt: TGTGCCAGTAGCTTTGACAGAGAGACTGAAGCTTTCTTT
d_gene: NA; j_gene: TRBJ2-7; abundance: NA; v_gene: TRBV3-1/TRBV3-2; CDR3aa: CASSPQGSYEQYF; CDR3nt: TGTGCCAGCAGCCCGCAGGGGTCCTACGAGCAGTACTTC
d_gene: NA; j_gene: TRBJ1-4; abundance: NA; v_gene: TRBV5-3; CDR3aa: CARSLWGLNEKLFF; CDR3nt: TGTGCCAGAAGCTTGTGGGGACTTAATGAAAAACTGTTTTTT
d_gene: TRBD2; j_gene: TRBJ2-3; abundance: NA; v_gene: TRBV6-2/TRBV6-3; CDR3aa: CASSYSTSLAENTDTQYF; CDR3nt: TGTGCCAGCAGTTACTCGACATCCCTAGCGGAAAACACAGATACGCAGTATTTT
d_gene: NA; j_gene: TRBJ2-5; abundance: NA; v_gene: TRBV19; CDR3aa: CASSISGLRGETQYF; CDR3nt: TGTGCCAGTAGTATATCGGGCCTTAGGGGAGAGACCCAGTACTTC
d_gene: TRBD2; j_gene: TRBJ2-1; abundance: few; v_gene: TRBV12-5; CDR3aa: CASGVGLAEGNEQFF; CDR3nt: TGTGCTAGTGGTGTCGGACTAGCGGAGGGAAATGAGCAGTTCTTC
d_gene: NA; j_gene: TRBJ1-2; abundance: NA; v_gene: TRBV7-2; CDR3aa: CASSLVEKVDYTF; CDR3nt: TGTGCCAGCAGCTTAGTGGAGAAGGTGGACTACACCTTC
d_gene: NA; j_gene: TRBJ1-1; abundance: NA; v_gene: TRBV7-6; CDR3aa: CASSAPSGEAFF; CDR3nt: TGTGCCAGCAGCGCCCCCTCTGGCGAAGCTTTCTTT
d_gene: NA; j_gene: TRBJ1-2; abundance: once; v_gene: TRBV2; CDR3aa: CASHLDSFYGYTF; CDR3nt: TGTGCCAGCCACTTGGACAGCTTTTATGGCTACACCTTC
d_gene: NA; j_gene: TRBJ2-1; abundance: NA; v_gene: TRBV1; CDR3aa: CTSSQAPTQICYNEQFF; CDR3nt: TGCACCAGCAGCCAAGCCCCAACCCAGATCTGCTACAATGAGCAGTTCTTC
d_gene: NA; j_gene: TRBJ1-1; abundance: NA; v_gene: TRBV6-5; CDR3aa: CASSSNYRGDTEAFF; CDR3nt: TGTGCCAGCAGTTCCAATTACCGGGGGGACACTGAAGCTTTCTTT
d_gene: NA; j_gene: TRBJ2-2; abundance: once; v_gene: TRBV3-1/TRBV3-2; CDR3aa: CASSQVTYTGELFF; CDR3nt: TGTGCCAGCAGCCAAGTAACTTACACCGGGGAGCTGTTTTTT
d_gene: NA; j_gene: TRBJ1-2; abundance: NA; v_gene: TRBV2; CDR3aa: CASRANYGYTF; CDR3nt: TGTGCCAGTAGAGCTAACTATGGCTACACCTTC
d_gene: NA; j_gene: TRBJ1-2; abundance: few; v_gene: TRBV11-2; CDR3aa: CASSPQRGFGYTF; CDR3nt: TGTGCCAGCAGCCCTCAGCGGGGGTTTGGCTACACCTTC
d_gene: TRBD2; j_gene: TRBJ2-5; abundance: few; v_gene: TRBV6-2/TRBV6-3; CDR3aa: CASSYVSSGKETQYF; CDR3nt: TGTGCCAGCAGTTACGTTTCTAGCGGAAAAGAGACCCAGTACTTC
d_gene: NA; j_gene: TRBJ1-3; abundance: NA; v_gene: TRBV7-8; CDR3aa: CASSLRRVDSGNTIYF; CDR3nt: TGTGCCAGCAGCTTACGGAGGGTCGACTCTGGAAACACCATATATTTT
d_gene: NA; j_gene: TRBJ2-1; abundance: NA; v_gene: TRBV30; CDR3aa: CAWSVGMGGNEQFF; CDR3nt: TGTGCCTGGAGTGTGGGAATGGGGGGCAATGAGCAGTTCTTC